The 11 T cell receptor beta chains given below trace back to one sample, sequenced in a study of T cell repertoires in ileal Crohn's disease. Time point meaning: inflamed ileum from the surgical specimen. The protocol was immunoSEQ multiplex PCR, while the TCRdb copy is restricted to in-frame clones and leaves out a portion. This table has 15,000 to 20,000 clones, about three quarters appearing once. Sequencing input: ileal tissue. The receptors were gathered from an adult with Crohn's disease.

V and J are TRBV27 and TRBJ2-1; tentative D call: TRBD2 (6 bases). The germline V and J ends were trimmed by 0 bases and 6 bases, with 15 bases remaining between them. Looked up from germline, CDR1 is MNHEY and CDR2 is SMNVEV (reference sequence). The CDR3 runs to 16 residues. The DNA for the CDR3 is TGTGCCAGCAGTTTATCTTTTTCGGGAGCCGGCAATGAGCAGTTCTTC. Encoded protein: CASSLSFSGAGNEQFF.

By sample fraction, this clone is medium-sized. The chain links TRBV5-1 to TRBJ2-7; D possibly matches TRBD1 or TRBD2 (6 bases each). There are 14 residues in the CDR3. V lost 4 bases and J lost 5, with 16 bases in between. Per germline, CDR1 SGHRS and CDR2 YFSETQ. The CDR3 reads CASSPELGGHEQYF. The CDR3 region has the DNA TGCGCCAGCAGCCCGGAACTGGGGGGCCACGAGCAGTACTTC.

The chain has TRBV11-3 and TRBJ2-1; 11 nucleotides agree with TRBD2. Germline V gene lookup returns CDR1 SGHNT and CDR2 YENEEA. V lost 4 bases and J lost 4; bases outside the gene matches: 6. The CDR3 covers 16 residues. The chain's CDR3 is CASSSRTSGSYNEQFF. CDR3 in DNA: TGTGCCAGCAGCTCACGGACTAGCGGGTCATACAATGAGCAGTTCTTC.

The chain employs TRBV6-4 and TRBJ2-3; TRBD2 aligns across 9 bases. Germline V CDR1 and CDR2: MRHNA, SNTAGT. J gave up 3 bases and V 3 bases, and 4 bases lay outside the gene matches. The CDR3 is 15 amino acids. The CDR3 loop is CASSDGGRATDTQYF. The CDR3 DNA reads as TGTGCCAGCAGTGATGGCGGGAGGGCAACAGATACGCAGTATTTT.

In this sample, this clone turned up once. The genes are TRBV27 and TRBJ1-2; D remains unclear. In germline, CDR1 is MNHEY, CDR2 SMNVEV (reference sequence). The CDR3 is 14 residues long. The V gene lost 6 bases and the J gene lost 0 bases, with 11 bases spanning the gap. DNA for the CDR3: TGTGCCAGCAGACCCGTCGGGTCTAACTATGGCTACACCTTC. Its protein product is CASRPVGSNYGYTF.

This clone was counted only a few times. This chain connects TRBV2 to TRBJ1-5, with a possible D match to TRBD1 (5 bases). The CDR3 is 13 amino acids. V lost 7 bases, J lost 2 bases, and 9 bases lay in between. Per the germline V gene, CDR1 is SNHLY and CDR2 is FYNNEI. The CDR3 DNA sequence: TGTGCCAGCAACTGGGACGGCAATCAGCCCCAGCATTTT. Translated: CASNWDGNQPQHF. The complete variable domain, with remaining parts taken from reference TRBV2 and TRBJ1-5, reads EPEVTQTPSHQVTQMGQEVILRCVPISNHLYFYWYRQILGQKVEFLVSFYNNEISEKSEIFDDQFSVERPDGSNFTLKIRSTKLEDSAMYFCASNWDGNQPQHFGDGTRLSIL.

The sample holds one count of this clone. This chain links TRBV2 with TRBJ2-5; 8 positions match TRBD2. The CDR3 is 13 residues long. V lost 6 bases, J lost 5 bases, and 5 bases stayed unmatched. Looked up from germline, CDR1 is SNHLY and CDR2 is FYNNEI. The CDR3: CASSGRGGETQYF. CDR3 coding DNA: TGTGCCAGCAGCGGGAGGGGGGGTGAGACCCAGTACTTC.

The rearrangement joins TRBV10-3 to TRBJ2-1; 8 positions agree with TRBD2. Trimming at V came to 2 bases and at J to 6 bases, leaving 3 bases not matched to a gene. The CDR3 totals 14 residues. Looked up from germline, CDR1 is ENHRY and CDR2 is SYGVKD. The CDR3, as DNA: TGTGCCATCAGTGAGCGGGAGGGGGTCAATGAGCAGTTCTTC. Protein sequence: CAISEREGVNEQFF.

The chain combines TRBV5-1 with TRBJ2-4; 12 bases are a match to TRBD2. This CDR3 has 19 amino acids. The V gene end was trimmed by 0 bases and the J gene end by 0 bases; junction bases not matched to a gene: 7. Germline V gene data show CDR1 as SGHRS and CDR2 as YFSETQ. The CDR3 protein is CASSLGITSGRSAKNIQYF. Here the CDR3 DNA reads TGCGCCAGCAGCTTGGGGATAACTAGCGGGAGGTCAGCCAAAAACATTCAGTACTTC.

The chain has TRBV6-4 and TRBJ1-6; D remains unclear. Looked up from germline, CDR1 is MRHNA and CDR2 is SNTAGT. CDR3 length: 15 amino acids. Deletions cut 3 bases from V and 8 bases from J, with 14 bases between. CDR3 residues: CASSETDSGDSPLHF. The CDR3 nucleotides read TGTGCCAGCAGTGAAACAGACTCCGGGGATTCACCCCTCCACTTT.

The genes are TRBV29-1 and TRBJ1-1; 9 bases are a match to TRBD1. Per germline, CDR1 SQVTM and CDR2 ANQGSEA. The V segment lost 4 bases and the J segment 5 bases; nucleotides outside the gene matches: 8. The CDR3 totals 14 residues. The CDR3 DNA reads TGCAGCGTTGCAACAGGGGGCTTGACTACTGAAGCTTTCTTT. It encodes CSVATGGLTTEAFF.